These 30 T cell receptor beta chains were sequenced from one sample in a study of beta chain features in type 1 diabetes (dated by TCRdb to the late 2010s). The method behind the library was the immunoSEQ multiplex PCR assay. All of the isolated RNA was reverse transcribed with the High Capacity cDNA Reverse Transcription Kit, so expressed TCRB transcripts were sequenced. In its TCRdb copy, this immuneACCESS table keeps in-frame sequences only and misses some clones. Where compared with another copy, unresolved V genes explain less than half of these, and the others have no known cause. The sample records 860,000 or so clones, 17% of which are singletons. The ten most abundant clones make up about 0.02% of the sample. Sequenced material: naive CD4+ T cells from blood. The meaning of the sample's cell subset or site label: true naive CD4+ T cells. The receptors here all came from a young woman in good health.

This clone turned up a few times. CDR3 nucleotide sequence: TGTGCCAGTAGTATCCTGAATGGCTACGAGCAGTACTTC. Residues: CASSILNGYEQYF. This sequence joins TRBV19 and TRBJ2-7; D ambiguous. Germline CDR1 LNHDA, CDR2 SQIVND (reference sequence). Trimming removed 3 bases at V and 3 bases at J, with 9 bases between. The CDR3 totals 13 residues.

This clone was detected only a few times. CDR3 loop: CASSLRDRGLETQYF. In DNA form, the CDR3 reads TGTGCCAGCAGCCTCCGGGACAGGGGGCTGGAGACCCAGTACTTC. This chain links TRBV4-2 with TRBJ2-5, with 12 bases fitting TRBD1. This CDR3 contains 15 residues. Germline V gene data show CDR1 as LGHNA and CDR2 as YNFKEQ. The V and J ends lost 4 bases and 5 bases, in that order; junction bases with no gene match: 5.

The sample holds a few counts of this clone. V usage is TRBV4-2 and J usage is TRBJ1-1; weak D call: TRBD1 (5 bases). The germline V gene encodes CDR1 LGHNA and CDR2 YNFKEQ. The CDR3 loop spans 17 amino acids. Trimming removed 1 base at V and 0 bases at J, with 15 bases between. The CDR3 DNA sequence: TGTGCCAGCAGCCAAGGGCCCCTCGGGGCGCTGAACACTGAAGCTTTCTTT. This encodes CASSQGPLGALNTEAFF.

This rearrangement joins TRBV27 to TRBJ2-3, with D tentatively TRBD1 (5 bases). V was pared by 6 bases and J by 2 bases, with 21 bases between. Germline V gene lookup returns CDR1 MNHEY and CDR2 SMNVEV (reference sequence). The length of the CDR3 is 17 residues. CDR3 sequence: CASRRKGVSLNTDTQYF. Written as DNA, the CDR3 is TGTGCCAGCAGACGAAAAGGGGTTTCCCTCAACACAGATACGCAGTATTTT.

In its sample, this clone was seen a few times. The chain has TRBV18 and TRBJ2-3, with a tentative D call TRBD2 (6 bases). V lost 2 bases, J lost 2 bases, and 14 bases lay in between. The germline gives CDR1 KGHSH, CDR2 LQKENI. The CDR3 is 16 residues long. CDR3 nucleotides: TGTGCCAGCTCACCATACCTAGCGCAAAACACAGATACGCAGTATTTT. Amino acids: CASSPYLAQNTDTQYF.

The chain combines TRBV27 with TRBJ2-2, with 8 bases lining up with TRBD2. The CDR3 is made up of 16 amino acids. Germline values: CDR1 MNHEY, CDR2 SMNVEV (reference sequence). The junction had 10 bases not matched to a gene; V was cut back by 6 bases and J by 4 bases. The CDR3 DNA reads as TGTGCCAGCAGCCGTAAGCGGGAGTCGGGCACCGGGGAGCTGTTTTTT. Amino acid sequence: CASSRKRESGTGELFF.

This clone was found a few times. The rearrangement links TRBV4-2 to TRBJ2-7, with 7 bases identical to TRBD2. With 2 bases clipped from V and 6 bases from J, the junction kept 19 bases outside the gene matches. CDR1 is LGHNA and CDR2 is YNFKEQ in the germline V gene. This CDR3 contains 18 residues. CDR3 region: CASSQLRTNWGGSSEQYF. The CDR3, as DNA: TGTGCCAGCAGCCAACTAAGAACTAATTGGGGCGGGAGTAGCGAGCAGTACTTC.

This clone showed up just a few times. The V and J genes are TRBV6-6 and TRBJ1-2; D ambiguous. The CDR3 runs to 13 residues. V was cut by 6 bases and J by 3 bases, with 11 bases left in between. From germline, CDR1 is MNHNY and CDR2 SVGAGI (reference sequence). The CDR3 DNA reads as TGTGCCAGCAGCTACGATTCGGACTATGGCTACACCTTC. Translating gives CASSYDSDYGYTF.

A few counts support this clone. V and J are TRBV6-8 and TRBJ1-1, with a possible D match to TRBD1 (6 bases). This CDR3 has 14 amino acids. Germline V gene lookup returns CDR1 MNHGY and CDR2 SAAAGT. The V gene lost 9 bases and the J gene lost 1 base, with 15 bases spanning the gap. The CDR3 loop reads CAREQQGRNTEAFF. The CDR3 nucleotides are TGTGCCAGAGAGCAACAGGGTCGGAACACTGAAGCTTTCTTT.

Only a few counts were recorded for this clone. The chain uses TRBV10-3 and TRBJ2-3, with 10 bases identical to TRBD2. The V and J ends lost 0 bases and 4 bases, in that order; junction bases with no gene match: 4. Germline CDR1 reads ENHRY; CDR2 reads SYGVKD. The CDR3 loop spans 16 amino acids. The CDR3 sequence is CAISESLAGVADTQYF. DNA of the CDR3: TGTGCCATCAGTGAGTCTCTAGCGGGAGTTGCAGATACGCAGTATTTT.

This clone occurred a few times. V usage is TRBV27 and J usage is TRBJ1-1; a weak D match, TRBD1 (5 bases). This CDR3 spans 13 amino acids. Trimming left V 2 bases short and J 7 bases short, with 11 bases between. Germline V gene sequence: CDR1 MNHEY, CDR2 SMNVEV (reference sequence). The CDR3 is CASSLDRGGEAFF. The CDR3 region has the DNA TGTGCCAGCAGTTTAGACAGAGGTGGTGAAGCTTTCTTT.

The chain recombines TRBV18 with TRBJ2-5, with D maybe TRBD2 (6 bases). This CDR3 is 14 amino acids long. Germline loops: CDR1 KGHSH, CDR2 LQKENI. V was cut by 4 bases and J by 1 base, with 10 bases left in between. The CDR3 reads CASSHPGLQETQYF. In nucleotides, the CDR3 is TGTGCCAGCTCACACCCGGGACTCCAAGAGACCCAGTACTTC.

This chain joins TRBV2 and TRBJ2-1, with 15 positions matching TRBD2. From germline, CDR1 is SNHLY and CDR2 FYNNEI. This CDR3 has 18 residues. The V segment lost 4 bases and the J segment 6 bases; nucleotides outside the gene matches: 10. CDR3 in amino acids: CASSVGLAGGLGGNEQFF. The CDR3 DNA reads TGTGCCAGCAGTGTTGGACTAGCGGGAGGGTTGGGTGGCAATGAGCAGTTCTTC.

The chain employs TRBV5-1 and TRBJ2-7; a weak D match, TRBD2 (6 bases). V lost 4 bases, J lost 2 bases, and 19 bases lay in between. Looked up from germline, CDR1 is SGHRS and CDR2 is YFSETQ. The CDR3 spans 16 residues. The CDR3 bases are TGCGCCAGCAGCCCTTCCCCCGGCGGGATCACCTACGAGCAGTACTTC. It yields the protein CASSPSPGGITYEQYF.

The chain combines TRBV19 with TRBJ2-6; no clear D gene. The germline CDR1 and CDR2 sequences are LNHDA and SQIVND (reference sequence). Deletions cut 6 bases from V and 0 bases from J, with 3 bases between. The CDR3 consists of 13 residues. CDR3 nucleotide sequence: TGTGCCAGTAGAGACTCTGGGGCCAACGTCCTGACTTTC. It yields the protein CASRDSGANVLTF.

The chain has TRBV4-2 and TRBJ2-5; 14 bases line up with TRBD2. The CDR3 is 16 residues long. CDR1 LGHNA and CDR2 YNFKEQ come from the germline V gene. Trimming at V came to 1 base and at J to 4 bases, leaving 2 bases not matched to a gene. CDR3 DNA sequence: TGTGCCAGCAGCCAAGGAGGGACTAGCGGGAGAGAGACCCAGTACTTC. Its translation is CASSQGGTSGRETQYF.

This clone showed up just a few times. The chain has TRBV28 and TRBJ2-6; weak D call: TRBD1 (5 bases). V was pared by 7 bases and J by 2 bases, with 18 bases between. There are 17 residues in the CDR3. Germline loops: CDR1 MDHEN, CDR2 SYDVKM. This CDR3 reads CASISKGPSPGANVLTF. The CDR3, as DNA: TGTGCCAGCATCTCGAAGGGGCCAAGTCCTGGGGCCAACGTCCTGACTTTC.

This clone was picked up a small number of times. V is TRBV15 and J is TRBJ2-6; 7 positions match TRBD1. The V gene's germline CDR1 is LNHNV and CDR2 YYDKDF (reference sequence). The J segment lost 1 base and the V segment lost 8 bases, leaving 5 bases of the junction unmatched. The CDR3 loop spans 15 amino acids. CDR3 region: CATGQAFSGANVLTF. The CDR3 coding sequence is TGTGCCACCGGACAGGCGTTTTCTGGGGCCAACGTCCTGACTTTC. The full variable domain, its missing parts supplied by reference TRBV15 and TRBJ2-6, is DAMVIQNPRYQVTQFGKPVTLSCSQTLNHNVMYWYQQKSSQAPKLLFHYYDKDFNNEADTPDNFQSRRPNTSFCFLDIRSPGLGDTAMYLCATGQAFSGANVLTFGAGSRLTVL.

The V gene is TRBV28, the J gene TRBJ2-1, with D tentatively TRBD1 (5 bases). Germline CDR1 and CDR2: MDHEN and SYDVKM. V was trimmed by 2 bases and J by 3 bases, leaving 11 bases between them. The CDR3 has 15 residues. In DNA form, the CDR3 reads TGTGCCAGCAGTTTAGTTCTAGGACACTACAATGAGCAGTTCTTC. Translation: CASSLVLGHYNEQFF. Complete variable domain (other parts from reference TRBV28 and TRBJ2-1): DVKVTQSSRYLVKRTGEKVFLECVQDMDHENMFWYRQDPGLGLRLIYFSYDVKMKEKGDIPEGYSVSREKKERFSLILESASTNQTSMYLCASSLVLGHYNEQFFGPGTRLTVL.

The rearrangement uses TRBV4-2 and TRBJ2-5, with D uncertain. V shed 0 bases and J shed 1 base, with 9 bases lying between them. Germline CDR1 reads LGHNA; CDR2 reads YNFKEQ. This CDR3 region has 15 residues. DNA of the CDR3: TGTGCCAGCAGCCAAGATTGGGCTTTCCAAGAGACCCAGTACTTC. It specifies CASSQDWAFQETQYF.

This clone came up a few times. This chain uses TRBV2 with TRBJ2-1, with TRBD1 matching over 8 bases. This CDR3 contains 15 residues. The germline gives CDR1 SNHLY, CDR2 FYNNEI. V was pared by 3 bases and J by 4 bases, with 5 bases of the junction left unmatched. In DNA, the CDR3 is TGTGCCAGCAGTGATCAGGGGGCGGGATACAATGAGCAGTTCTTC. Protein sequence: CASSDQGAGYNEQFF.

This clone was detected a few times. The chain couples TRBV9 to TRBJ2-5, with D possibly being TRBD1 (6 bases). The V gene lost 4 bases and the J gene lost 2 bases, with 12 bases spanning the gap. This CDR3 has 14 residues. Germline loops: CDR1 SGDLS, CDR2 YYNGEE. CDR3 region: CASSSADRQETQYF. Written as DNA, the CDR3 is TGTGCCAGCAGCTCGGCGGACAGACAAGAGACCCAGTACTTC.

On this clone: Other DNA sequences in this sample translate to the same CDR3. The chain employs TRBV5-1 and TRBJ2-3; a possible D gene is TRBD1 (6 bases). From germline, CDR1 is SGHRS and CDR2 YFSETQ. V shed 4 bases and J shed 0 bases, with 9 bases lying between them. This CDR3 is 14 amino acids long. CDR3 nucleotide sequence: TGCGCCAGCAGCACCGGACAGAGCACAGATACGCAGTATTTT. Amino acids: CASSTGQSTDTQYF.

This chain connects TRBV19 to TRBJ2-4; D unresolved. The V end lost 1 base, the J end lost 3 bases, and 10 bases lay between the germline ends. The CDR3 sequence is 15 residues long. CDR1 is LNHDA and CDR2 is SQIVND in the germline V gene (reference sequence). The CDR3 DNA reads TGTGCCAGTAGTATAGTTTGGCGGATCAAAAACATTCAGTACTTC. Translating gives CASSIVWRIKNIQYF.

The chain links TRBV4-2 to TRBJ2-1; 9 bases match TRBD1. The CDR3 spans 16 residues. The germline V gene has CDR1 LGHNA and CDR2 YNFKEQ. V gave up 0 bases and J gave up 5 bases; unmatched junction bases: 5. The CDR3: CASSQDGQGLDNEQFF. The CDR3 region has the DNA TGTGCCAGCAGCCAAGATGGACAGGGGTTGGACAATGAGCAGTTCTTC.

This clone was counted a few times. J is TRBJ2-5 and V is TRBV21-1; TRBD1, the D gene given by the table, was not confirmed from the DNA. TRBV21-1 is a pseudogene. The CDR3 sequence is 13 residues long. CDR3 nucleotide sequence: TGTGCCAGCAACACAGGGCACGGGGAGACCCAGTACTTC. Its translation is CASNTGHGETQYF.

This clone turned up a few times. The chain recombines TRBV9 with TRBJ2-2; TRBD2 matches 10 bases. This CDR3 region has 18 residues. Trimming removed 0 bases from V and 4 bases from J; junction bases left unmatched: 9. Germline V gives CDR1 SGDLS, CDR2 YYNGEE. CDR3 coding DNA: TGTGCCAGCAGCGTAGCCGCTAGCGGGAGAACGGGCACCGGGGAGCTGTTTTTT. Translation gives CASSVAASGRTGTGELFF.

A few counts support this clone. The rearrangement links TRBV7-2 to TRBJ2-1; D uncertain. From germline, CDR1 is SGHTA and CDR2 FQGNSA. The germline V and J ends were trimmed by 1 base and 7 bases, with 14 bases remaining between them. This CDR3 contains 15 residues. CDR3 sequence reads: CASSLVYGSLNEQFF. In nucleotides, the CDR3 is TGTGCCAGCAGCTTAGTTTACGGGTCCCTGAATGAGCAGTTCTTC.

The CDR3 loop reads CASSAAGLDYEQYF. The CDR3 bases are TGTGCCAGCAGCGCCGCTGGACTAGACTACGAGCAGTACTTC. The chain carries TRBV28 and TRBJ2-7; TRBD2 matches at 7 bases. Germline V gene sequence: CDR1 MDHEN, CDR2 SYDVKM. The junction had 8 bases not matched to a gene; V was cut back by 6 bases and J by 3 bases. CDR3 length: 14 amino acids.

This clone was seen more than once but under ten times. Other DNA sequences within the sample encode an identical CDR3. The chain carries TRBV5-1 and TRBJ1-4; TRBD1 matches 10 bases. This CDR3 has 16 amino acids. The J segment lost 2 bases and the V segment lost 0 bases, leaving 1 base of the junction unmatched. Germline CDR1 is SGHRS and CDR2 is YFSETQ. The CDR3 here is CASSLGQGATNEKLFF. CDR3 coding DNA: TGCGCCAGCAGCTTGGGACAGGGGGCGACTAATGAAAAACTGTTTTTT.